The sequence of this TCR beta chain was determined in a study of T-cell memory formation after mild COVID-19. Study in general: The two donors had largely donor-specific TCR clusters.

The CDR3 has 14 residues. Trimming stripped 2 bases from V and 8 bases from J, with 16 bases between. Germline V gene lookup returns CDR1 SGHNT and CDR2 YYREEE (reference sequence). A single record per CDR3 protein comes from TCRdb applying MiXCR to the 5' RACE reads. The sample has about 210,000 distinct CDR3 sequences, 27% seen once. V usage is TRBV5-4 and J usage is TRBJ1-2, with D perhaps matching TRBD1 (5 bases). The TCR originated in an adult woman who had mild COVID-19 (a few samples of this study predate the infection). Cell type and time point are not known. Sequenced sample: PBMCs or a T cell subset sorted from them (not recorded which). The CDR3 sequence is CASSFRWGPGGYTF. The CDR3 DNA reads as TGTGCCAGCAGCTTTCGATGGGGACCCGGCGGCTACACCTTC.